The clone carrying this T cell receptor beta chain was seen a few times. The target antigen is unknown. The sample is drawn from a study of blood T cells in healthy people across ages. Study observations and caveats: Strong correlation linked observed beta diversity and percent naive T cells.

Then a second PCR, running about 6 to 12 cycles, was carried out with a sample-barcoded 5' primer and a J-beta primer mix. Each CDR3 protein gets one entry after TCRdb re-called the 5' RACE reads with MiXCR. The data contain approximately 800,000 distinct CDR3 sequences, roughly 26% of them singletons. V was shortened by 4 bases and J by 2 bases, with 17 bases between the two germline ends. Germline CDR1 SGHRS, CDR2 YFSETQ. The CDR3 loop spans 16 amino acids. The sample was also reused in another study, on T cells of mothers and their children. That work adds: Sample barcodes plus 2-4 random nucleotides came from the M1S primer. The TCR beta CDR3 read count exceeded 8 million for each mother and was several million for each child. The data showed no persistent microchimeric T cell clones.

This chain connects TRBV5-1 to TRBJ2-3; tentative D call: TRBD1 (6 bases). This sequence was found in a boy between 10 and 17 years old in good health. The sequenced material came from blood. The CDR3 DNA reads as TGCGCCAGCAGCCCTTGGTCAGGGGCGCACACAGATACGCAGTATTTT. Its protein is CASSPWSGAHTDTQYF. The complete variable domain, with remaining parts taken from reference TRBV5-1 and TRBJ2-3, reads KAGVTQTPRYLIKTRGQQVTLSCSPISGHRSVSWYQQTPGQGLQFLFEYFSETQRNKGNFPGRFSGRQFSNSRSEMNVSTLELGDSALYLCASSPWSGAHTDTQYFGPGTRLTVL.